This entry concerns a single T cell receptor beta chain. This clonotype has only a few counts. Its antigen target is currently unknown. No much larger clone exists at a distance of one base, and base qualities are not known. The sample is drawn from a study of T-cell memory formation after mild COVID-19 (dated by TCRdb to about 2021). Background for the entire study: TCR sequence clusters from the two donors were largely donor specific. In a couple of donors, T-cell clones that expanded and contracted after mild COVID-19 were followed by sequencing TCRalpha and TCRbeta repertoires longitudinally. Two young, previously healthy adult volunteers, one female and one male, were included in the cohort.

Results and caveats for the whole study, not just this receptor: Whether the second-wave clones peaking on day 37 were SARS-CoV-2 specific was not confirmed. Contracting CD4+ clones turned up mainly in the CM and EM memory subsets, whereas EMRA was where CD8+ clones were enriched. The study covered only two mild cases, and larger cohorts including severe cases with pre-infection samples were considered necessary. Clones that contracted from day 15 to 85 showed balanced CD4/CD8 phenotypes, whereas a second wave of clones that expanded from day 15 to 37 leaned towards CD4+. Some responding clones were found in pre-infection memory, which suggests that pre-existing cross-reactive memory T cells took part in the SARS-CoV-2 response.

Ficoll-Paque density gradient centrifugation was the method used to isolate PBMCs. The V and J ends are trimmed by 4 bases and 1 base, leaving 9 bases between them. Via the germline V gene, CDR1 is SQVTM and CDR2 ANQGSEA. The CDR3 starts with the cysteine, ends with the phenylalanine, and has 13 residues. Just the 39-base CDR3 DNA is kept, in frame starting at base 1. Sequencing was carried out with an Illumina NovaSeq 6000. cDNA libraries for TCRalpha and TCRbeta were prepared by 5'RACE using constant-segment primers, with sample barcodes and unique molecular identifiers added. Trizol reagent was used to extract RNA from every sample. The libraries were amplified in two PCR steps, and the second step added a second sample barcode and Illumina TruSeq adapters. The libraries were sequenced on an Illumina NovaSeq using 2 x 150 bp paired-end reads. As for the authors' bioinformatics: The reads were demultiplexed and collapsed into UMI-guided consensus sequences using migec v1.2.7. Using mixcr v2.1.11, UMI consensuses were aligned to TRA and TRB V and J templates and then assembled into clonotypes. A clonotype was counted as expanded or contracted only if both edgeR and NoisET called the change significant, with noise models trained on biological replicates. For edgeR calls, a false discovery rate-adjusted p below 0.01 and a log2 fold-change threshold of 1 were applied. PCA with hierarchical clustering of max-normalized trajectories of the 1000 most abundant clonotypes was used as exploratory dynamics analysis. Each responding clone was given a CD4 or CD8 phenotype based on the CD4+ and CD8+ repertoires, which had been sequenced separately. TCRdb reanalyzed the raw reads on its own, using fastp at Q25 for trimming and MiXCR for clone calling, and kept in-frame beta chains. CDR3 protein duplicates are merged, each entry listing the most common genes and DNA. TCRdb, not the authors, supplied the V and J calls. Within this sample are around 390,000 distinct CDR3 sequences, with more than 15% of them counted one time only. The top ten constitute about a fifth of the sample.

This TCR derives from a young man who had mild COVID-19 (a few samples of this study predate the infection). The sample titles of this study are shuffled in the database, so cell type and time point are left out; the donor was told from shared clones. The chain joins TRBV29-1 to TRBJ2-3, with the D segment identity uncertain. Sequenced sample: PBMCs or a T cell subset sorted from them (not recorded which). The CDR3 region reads CSVGGSRTDTQYF. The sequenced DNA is TGCAGCGTTGGTGGCAGCCGCACAGATACGCAGTATTTT.